These 31 T cell receptor beta chains were all obtained from the same sample, sequenced in a study of beta chain features in type 1 diabetes (dated by TCRdb to between 2017 and 2018). Libraries came from the immunoSEQ multiplex PCR assay. The entire isolated RNA was reverse transcribed using the High Capacity cDNA Reverse Transcription Kit, and thus expressed TCRB transcripts were sequenced. Not all clones reach the TCRdb copy of this immuneACCESS table, which keeps in-frame sequences only. Checked studies attribute under half of the gap to unresolved V genes and leave the rest unexplained. Within this sample are a few hundred thousand clones, with over 25% of them counted one time only. The ten largest clonotypes hold 0.05% to 0.065% of the sample. What was sequenced was naive CD4+ T cells from blood. The cell subset or site label corresponds to: true naive CD4+ T cells. All receptors come from a man younger than 30 in good health.

The CDR3 spells CASSLGTANTEAFF. CDR3 bases: TGTGCCAGCAGCTTAGGGACGGCGAACACTGAAGCTTTCTTT. V gene TRBV5-6 combines with J gene TRBJ1-1, with a possible D match to TRBD1 (5 bases). Germline CDR1 SGHDT, CDR2 YYEEEE. The CDR3 extends over 14 amino acids. Trimming took 2 bases from V and 1 from J, leaving 9 bases between them.

V usage is TRBV29-1 and J usage is TRBJ2-5; 9 nucleotides agree with TRBD2. The CDR3 contains 15 residues. Looked up from germline, CDR1 is SQVTM and CDR2 is ANQGSEA. With 4 bases clipped from V and 0 bases from J, the junction kept 6 bases outside the gene matches. For the CDR3, the DNA is TGCAGCGTTGTTTTCCTAGCGGGGAACCAAGAGACCCAGTACTTC. It is translated as CSVVFLAGNQETQYF.

This clone was observed a few times. The chain has TRBV29-1 and TRBJ2-3; D assignment may be TRBD1 or TRBD2 (6 bases each). This CDR3 is 12 amino acids long. The V end lost 6 bases, the J end lost 11 bases, and 18 bases lay between the germline ends. Germline loops: CDR1 SQVTM, CDR2 ANQGSEA. The CDR3 sequence is CSVRGALIWQYF. The DNA for the CDR3 is TGCAGCGTGAGGGGGGCTCTGATTTGGCAGTATTTT.

This clone was recorded a few times. This chain joins TRBV5-1 and TRBJ2-7, with 7 bases aligning to TRBD2. The CDR3 is 13 amino acids. Trimming at V came to 1 base and at J to 3 bases, leaving 1 base not matched to a gene. Per the germline V gene, CDR1 is SGHRS and CDR2 is YFSETQ. The CDR3 loop is CASSLTSDYEQYF. The CDR3 DNA reads as TGCGCCAGCAGCTTGACTAGCGACTACGAGCAGTACTTC.

The rearrangement joins TRBV10-3 to TRBJ2-7, with 9 bases aligning to TRBD2. The CDR3 spans 13 residues. The germline CDR1 and CDR2 sequences are ENHRY and SYGVKD. V was clipped by 10 bases and J by 0 bases; unmatched bases: 4. CDR3: CATGAGGSYEQYF. In DNA form, the CDR3 reads TGTGCCACAGGAGCGGGAGGCTCCTACGAGCAGTACTTC.

As regards this clone: The junction departs from the called germline gene at one end, perhaps through a read error. The rearrangement uses TRBV11-2 and TRBJ2-7, with no clear D. The V gene's germline CDR1 is SGHAT and CDR2 FQNNGV. This CDR3 is 9 amino acids long. This CDR3 is CASSLTSLF. Written as DNA, the CDR3 is TGTGCCAGCAGCTTAACGTCCCTCTTC.

This clone was seen only a few times. V and J are TRBV11-1 and TRBJ1-1; D unclear. V was clipped by 1 base and J by 1 base, with 7 bases between them. The germline V gene encodes CDR1 SGHAT and CDR2 FQDESV (reference sequence). This CDR3 has 14 amino acids. In DNA form, the CDR3 reads TGTGCCAGCAGCTTAGGGCCGGAGAACACTGAAGCTTTCTTT. This encodes CASSLGPENTEAFF.

J is TRBJ2-7 and V is TRBV29-1; no reliable D call. This CDR3 is built from 13 residues. CDR1 and CDR2 (germline): SQVTM, ANQGSEA. V lost 4 bases and J 2 bases, leaving 12 bases between the germline ends. CDR3 protein: CSVVQPGPYEQYF. CDR3 coding DNA: TGCAGCGTTGTGCAACCCGGCCCCTACGAGCAGTACTTC.

This clone occurred a few times. The rearrangement links TRBV5-6 to TRBJ2-7; D is uncertain. CDR1 and CDR2 (germline): SGHDT, YYEEEE. This CDR3 is 15 amino acids long. Between the trimmed V and J ends, which lost 4 bases and 0 bases, there was a span of 14 bases. CDR3 nucleotide sequence: TGTGCCAGCAGCCATGATCCGGCCCTCTCCTACGAGCAGTACTTC. Its translation is CASSHDPALSYEQYF.

This chain connects TRBV7-8 to TRBJ2-1, with TRBD2 matching 11 bases. In germline, CDR1 is SGHVS, CDR2 FQNEAQ. The V gene end was trimmed by 6 bases and the J gene end by 8 bases; junction bases not matched to a gene: 3. The CDR3 runs 13 residues. The CDR3 loop reads CASRLAGEYEQFF. CDR3 DNA sequence: TGTGCCAGCAGACTAGCGGGAGAGTATGAGCAGTTCTTC.

CDR3 sequence: CASSQPGLAGQAKNIQYF. The CDR3 bases are TGCGCCAGCAGCCAGCCGGGACTAGCGGGGCAAGCCAAAAACATTCAGTACTTC. The rearrangement uses TRBV4-1 and TRBJ2-4; TRBD2 aligns across 13 bases. V lost 3 bases to trimming and J lost 0 bases; unmatched junction nucleotides: 5. The CDR3 has 18 amino acids. CDR1 MGHRA and CDR2 YSYEKL come from the germline V gene.

This clone was detected a few times. The rearrangement links TRBV9 to TRBJ1-2; TRBD1 is a possible D gene (6 bases). The CDR3 length is 14 residues. Trimming removed 2 bases from V and 4 bases from J, with 12 bases in between. Germline CDR1 reads SGDLS; CDR2 reads YYNGEE. The CDR3 region has the DNA TGTGCCAGCAGCGTTGACAGGACTGCCTATGGCTACACCTTC. Protein product: CASSVDRTAYGYTF.

There are a few counts of this clone. This rearrangement joins TRBV29-1 to TRBJ2-7; D remains ambiguous. Germline loops: CDR1 SQVTM, CDR2 ANQGSEA. The CDR3 extends over 14 amino acids. V was cut by 5 bases and J by 0 bases, with 14 bases left in between. The CDR3 DNA is TGCAGCGTTTTGTTTGAGCGCAGCTCCTACGAGCAGTACTTC. Translation gives CSVLFERSSYEQYF.

V and J are TRBV13 and TRBJ2-3; 8 positions agree with TRBD2. The trim removed 1 base at V and 6 bases at J, leaving 9 bases unmatched. This CDR3 is built from 16 residues. The germline V gene encodes CDR1 PRHDT and CDR2 FYEKMQ (reference sequence). The CDR3 region is CASSLDNGRAMDTQYF. The CDR3 DNA follows: TGTGCCAGCAGCTTAGATAACGGGAGGGCCATGGATACGCAGTATTTT.

The chain recombines TRBV7-6 with TRBJ2-1; D might be TRBD2 (5 bases). Germline V gene sequence: CDR1 SGHVS, CDR2 FNYEAQ. V shed 4 bases and J shed 5 bases, with 9 bases lying between them. This CDR3 is 13 amino acids long. The CDR3: CASSSRTDNEQFF. CDR3 DNA: TGTGCCAGCAGCTCCCGGACTGACAATGAGCAGTTCTTC.

The chain joins TRBV15 to TRBJ1-2; D call uncertain. The CDR3 contains 15 residues. Germline assignment: CDR1 LNHNV and CDR2 YYDKDF (reference sequence). Trimming shortened V by 0 bases and J by 5 bases, and 13 bases separated the two germline ends. CDR3 nucleotide sequence: TGTGCCACCAGCAGAGACAAGGGCCTGACTTATGGCTACACCTTC. It is translated as CATSRDKGLTYGYTF. Combining the CDR3 with reference TRBV15 and TRBJ1-2 gives the whole variable domain DAMVIQNPRYQVTQFGKPVTLSCSQTLNHNVMYWYQQKSSQAPKLLFHYYDKDFNNEADTPDNFQSRRPNTSFCFLDIRSPGLGDTAMYLCATSRDKGLTYGYTFGSGTRLTVV.

The CDR3 spells CASSSAGEDTQYF. CDR3 DNA: TGTGCCAGCAGCTCAGCAGGTGAAGATACGCAGTATTTT. The chain uses TRBV5-4 and TRBJ2-3; D is unresolved. This CDR3 region has 13 residues. The germline V gene has CDR1 SGHNT and CDR2 YYREEE (reference sequence). The germline V and J ends were trimmed by 3 bases and 5 bases, with 10 bases remaining between them. Complete variable domain (other parts from reference TRBV5-4 and TRBJ2-3): ETGVTQSPTHLIKTRGQQVTLRCSSQSGHNTVSWYQQALGQGPQFIFQYYREEENGRGNFPPRFSGLQFPNYSSELNVNALELDDSALYLCASSSAGEDTQYFGPGTRLTVL.

The chain has TRBV4-1 and TRBJ1-5, with D tentatively TRBD1 (5 bases). V lost 3 bases to trimming and J lost 5 bases, with 11 bases between them. This CDR3 spans 14 amino acids. The germline CDR1 and CDR2 sequences are MGHRA and YSYEKL. The CDR3 DNA reads as TGCGCCAGCAGCCATACAGGTTCCGATCAGCCCCAGCATTTT. It encodes CASSHTGSDQPQHF.

A few counts support this clone. This chain uses TRBV7-2 with TRBJ2-7; 7 bases map to TRBD2. The J segment lost 4 bases and the V segment lost 4 bases, leaving 7 bases of the junction unmatched. The germline V gene encodes CDR1 SGHTA and CDR2 FQGNSA. This CDR3 spans 14 amino acids. Written as DNA, the CDR3 is TGTGCCAGCAGCTCGACCGGGGGGTCGTACGAGCAGTACTTC. As protein: CASSSTGGSYEQYF.

V is TRBV15 and J is TRBJ1-4; 8 bases fit TRBD1. Germline CDR1 and CDR2: LNHNV and YYDKDF (reference sequence). The CDR3 spans 14 residues. With 8 bases clipped from V and 1 base from J, the junction kept 3 bases outside the gene matches. The CDR3 region is CATSGQGTNEKLFF. CDR3 nucleotides: TGTGCCACCTCAGGACAGGGAACTAATGAAAAACTGTTTTTT.

This clone showed up just a few times. The rearrangement joins TRBV5-4 to TRBJ2-5, with D possibly being TRBD1 or TRBD2 (5 bases each). Germline CDR1 SGHNT, CDR2 YYREEE (reference sequence). This CDR3 region has 15 residues. The V and J ends lost 3 bases and 5 bases respectively, with 17 bases between them. This CDR3 reads CASSYGTGAGETQYF. CDR3 coding DNA: TGTGCCAGCAGCTATGGCACCGGGGCAGGTGAGACCCAGTACTTC.

CDR3 residues: CASSPGTSGRRGETQYF. In DNA form, the CDR3 reads TGTGCCAGCAGCCCAGGGACTAGCGGGAGACGGGGAGAGACCCAGTACTTC. The chain carries TRBV11-2 and TRBJ2-5; TRBD2 aligns across 14 bases. CDR3 length: 17 amino acids. The V gene end was trimmed by 5 bases and the J gene end by 4 bases; junction bases not matched to a gene: 9. The germline V gene encodes CDR1 SGHAT and CDR2 FQNNGV. The variable domain in full, completed from reference TRBV11-2 and TRBJ2-5, reads EAGVAQSPRYKIIEKRQSVAFWCNPISGHATLYWYQQILGQGPKLLIQFQNNGVVDDSQLPKDRFSAERLKGVDSTLKIQPAKLEDSAVYLCASSPGTSGRRGETQYFGPGTRLLVL.

The gene calls are TRBV7-9 and TRBJ1-2; D is uncertain. CDR1 SEHNR and CDR2 FQNEAQ come from the germline V gene (reference sequence). V was shortened by 3 bases and J by 2 bases, with 7 bases between the two germline ends. The CDR3 consists of 13 residues. The CDR3 sequence: CASSFGQNYGYTF. The CDR3 coding sequence is TGTGCCAGCAGCTTTGGCCAGAACTATGGCTACACCTTC.

This clone was observed a few times. J is TRBJ1-1 and V is TRBV29-1, with TRBD1 matching 9 bases. The CDR3 is made up of 16 amino acids. With 2 bases clipped from V and 5 bases from J, the junction kept 12 bases outside the gene matches. In germline, CDR1 is SQVTM, CDR2 ANQGSEA. CDR3: CSVENRDRVQGTEAFF. CDR3 in DNA: TGCAGCGTTGAAAACCGGGACAGGGTCCAAGGGACTGAAGCTTTCTTT.

The V and J genes are TRBV30 and TRBJ2-3, with a tentative D call TRBD2 (5 bases). V was pared by 1 base and J by 0 bases, with 8 bases between. This CDR3 comprises 14 residues. CDR1 GTSNPN and CDR2 SVGIG come from the germline V gene (reference sequence). CDR3 residues: CAWSGTSSTDTQYF. DNA of the CDR3: TGTGCCTGGAGTGGGACTTCTAGCACAGATACGCAGTATTTT.

This clone showed up just once. The chain combines TRBV7-8 with TRBJ1-1; TRBD1 agrees at 7 bases. The CDR3 totals 14 residues. Germline V gene lookup returns CDR1 SGHVS and CDR2 FQNEAQ. The J segment lost 1 base and the V segment lost 8 bases, leaving 7 bases of the junction unmatched. The CDR3 here is CASHGDRENTEAFF. CDR3 coding DNA: TGTGCCAGCCACGGAGACAGGGAGAACACTGAAGCTTTCTTT. The whole variable domain, remainder taken from reference TRBV7-8 and TRBJ1-1, is GAGVSQSPRYKVAKRGQDVALRCDPISGHVSLFWYQQALGQGPEFLTYFQNEAQLDKSGLPSDRFFAERPEGSVSTLKIQRTQQEDSAVYLCASHGDRENTEAFFGQGTRLTVV.

This clone was observed a few times. J is TRBJ2-7 and V is TRBV29-1; 10 positions match TRBD2. Unmatched junction bases numbered 7, after V lost 3 bases and J lost 2 bases. This CDR3 region has 15 residues. Germline V gene lookup returns CDR1 SQVTM and CDR2 ANQGSEA. The CDR3 protein is CSVEGPSGSAYEQYF. As DNA, the CDR3 is TGCAGCGTTGAGGGTCCTAGCGGGAGTGCCTACGAGCAGTACTTC.

The rearrangement joins TRBV14 to TRBJ2-7, with a weak D call TRBD1 (5 bases). With 0 bases removed from V and 2 bases from J, the gap between germline ends came to 14 bases. The CDR3 totals 16 residues. CDR1 is SGHDN, CDR2 FVKESK, per germline. CDR3 in amino acids: CASSQDESRAPYEQYF. DNA of the CDR3: TGTGCCAGCAGCCAAGACGAGAGCAGGGCGCCCTACGAGCAGTACTTC.

This clone was found a few times. The chain is built from TRBV15 and TRBJ2-5; weak D call: TRBD1 (5 bases). Per germline, CDR1 LNHNV and CDR2 YYDKDF (reference sequence). This CDR3 has 14 amino acids. V was trimmed by 1 base and J by 3 bases, leaving 9 bases between them. CDR3 sequence reads: CATSRGQLKETQYF. The DNA for the CDR3 is TGTGCCACCAGCAGAGGACAGCTAAAAGAGACCCAGTACTTC.

This clone turned up a few times. The chain is built from TRBV29-1 and TRBJ2-5; D perhaps matches TRBD1 (6 bases). The end of the DNA fits TRBJ2-7 better, so the J call may be wrong. The CDR3 has 12 residues. The germline V gene encodes CDR1 SQVTM and CDR2 ANQGSEA. CDR3 bases: TGCAGCGTGACCGTCGCGACAGGCGAGCAGTACTTC. It encodes CSVTVATGEQYF.

This clone was recorded a few times. J is TRBJ2-6 and V is TRBV4-3, with D hard to call. The length of the CDR3 is 16 residues. Germline V CDR1 and CDR2: LGHNA, YSLEER. V was clipped by 2 bases and J by 0 bases, with 8 bases between them. The DNA for the CDR3 is TGCGCCAGCAGCCAAACTACAGTCTCTGGGGCCAACGTCCTGACTTTC. This encodes CASSQTTVSGANVLTF.